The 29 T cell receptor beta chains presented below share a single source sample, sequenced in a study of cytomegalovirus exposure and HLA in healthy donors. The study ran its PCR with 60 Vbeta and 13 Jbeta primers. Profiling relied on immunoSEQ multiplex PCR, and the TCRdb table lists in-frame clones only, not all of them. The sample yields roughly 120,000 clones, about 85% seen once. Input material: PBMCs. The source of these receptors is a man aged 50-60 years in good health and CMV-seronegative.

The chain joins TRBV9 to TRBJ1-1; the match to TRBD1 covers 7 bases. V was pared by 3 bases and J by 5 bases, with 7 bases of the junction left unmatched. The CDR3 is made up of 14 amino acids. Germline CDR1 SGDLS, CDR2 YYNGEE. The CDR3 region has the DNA TGTGCCAGCAGCGCTAACAGGGGAAGTACTGAAGCTTTCTTT. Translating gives CASSANRGSTEAFF.

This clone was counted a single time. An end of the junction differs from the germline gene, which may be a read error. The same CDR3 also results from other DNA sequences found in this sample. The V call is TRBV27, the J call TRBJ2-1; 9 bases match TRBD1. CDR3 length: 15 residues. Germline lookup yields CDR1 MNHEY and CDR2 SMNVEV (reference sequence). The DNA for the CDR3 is TGCGCCAGCAGTCTACGGGACAGGGTCAACAATGAGCAGTTCTTC. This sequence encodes CASSLRDRVNNEQFF.

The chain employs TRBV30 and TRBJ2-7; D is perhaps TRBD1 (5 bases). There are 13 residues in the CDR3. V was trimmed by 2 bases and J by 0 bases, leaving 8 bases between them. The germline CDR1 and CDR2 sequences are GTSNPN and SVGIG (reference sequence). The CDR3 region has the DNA TGTGCCTGGAGTCAGGGTATCTCCTACGAGCAGTACTTC. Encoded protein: CAWSQGISYEQYF.

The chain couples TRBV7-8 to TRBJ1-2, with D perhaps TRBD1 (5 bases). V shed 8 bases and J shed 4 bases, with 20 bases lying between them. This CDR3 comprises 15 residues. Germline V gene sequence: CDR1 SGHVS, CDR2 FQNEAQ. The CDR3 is CASSPARDYGYGYTF. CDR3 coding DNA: TGTGCCAGCTCTCCGGCGAGGGACTATGGCTATGGCTACACCTTC.

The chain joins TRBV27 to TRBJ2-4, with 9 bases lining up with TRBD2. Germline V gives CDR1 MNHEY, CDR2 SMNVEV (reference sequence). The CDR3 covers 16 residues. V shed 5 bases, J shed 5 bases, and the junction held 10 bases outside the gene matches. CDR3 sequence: CASSLTSGGAQNIQYF. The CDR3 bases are TGTGCCAGCAGTCTGACTAGCGGAGGGGCCCAAAACATTCAGTACTTC.

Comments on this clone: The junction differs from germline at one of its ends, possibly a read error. The CDR3 protein is CASSLSGQGPNEKPFF. CDR3 nucleotides: TGCGCCAGCAGCTTATCCGGACAGGGTCCAAATGAAAAACCGTTTTTT. This chain joins TRBV5-1 and TRBJ1-4; 8 nucleotides agree with TRBD1. CDR1 SGHRS and CDR2 YFSETQ come from the germline V gene. There are 16 residues in the CDR3. The variable domain in full, with the rest retrieved from reference TRBV5-1 and TRBJ1-4, is KAGVTQTPRYLIKTRGQQVTLSCSPISGHRSVSWYQQTPGQGLQFLFEYFSETQRNKGNFPGRFSGRQFSNSRSEMNVSTLELGDSALYLCASSLSGQGPNEKPFFGSGTQLSVL.

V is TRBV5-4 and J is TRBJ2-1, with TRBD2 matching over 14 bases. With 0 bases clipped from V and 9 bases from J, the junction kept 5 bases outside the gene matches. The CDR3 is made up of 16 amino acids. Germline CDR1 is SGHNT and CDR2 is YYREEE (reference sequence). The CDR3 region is CASSLEGLAGESEQFF. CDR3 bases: TGTGCCAGCAGCTTGGAGGGACTAGCGGGAGAAAGTGAGCAGTTCTTC.

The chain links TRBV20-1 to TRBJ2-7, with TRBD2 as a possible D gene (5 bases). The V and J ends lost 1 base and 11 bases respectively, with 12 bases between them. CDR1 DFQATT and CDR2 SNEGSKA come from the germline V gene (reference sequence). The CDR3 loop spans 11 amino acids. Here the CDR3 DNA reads TGCAGTGCTAGAGTACTGGACGGGGAGTACTTC. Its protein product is CSARVLDGEYF.

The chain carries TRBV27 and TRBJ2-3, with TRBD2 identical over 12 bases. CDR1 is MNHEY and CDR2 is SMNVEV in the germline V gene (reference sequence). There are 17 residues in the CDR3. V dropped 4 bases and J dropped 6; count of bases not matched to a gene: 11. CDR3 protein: CASSSILAGGPRDTQYF. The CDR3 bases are TGTGCCAGCAGTTCGATTCTAGCGGGAGGGCCTCGTGATACGCAGTATTTT.

CDR3 sequence: CASSPRLSGTDTQYF. The CDR3, as DNA: TGTGCCAGCAGCCCAAGACTGAGCGGCACAGATACGCAGTATTTT. The V call is TRBV11-3, the J call TRBJ2-3; no clear D. The germline V gene has CDR1 SGHNT and CDR2 YENEEA. The length of the CDR3 is 15 residues. V was shortened by 5 bases and J by 1 base, with 13 bases between the two germline ends.

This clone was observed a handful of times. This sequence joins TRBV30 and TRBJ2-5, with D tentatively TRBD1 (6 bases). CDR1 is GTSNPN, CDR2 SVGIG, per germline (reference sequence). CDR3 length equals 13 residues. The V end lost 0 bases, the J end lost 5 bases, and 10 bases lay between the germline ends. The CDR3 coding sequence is TGTGCCTGGAGTGTAGGGGGACGGGAGACCCAGTACTTC. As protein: CAWSVGGRETQYF.

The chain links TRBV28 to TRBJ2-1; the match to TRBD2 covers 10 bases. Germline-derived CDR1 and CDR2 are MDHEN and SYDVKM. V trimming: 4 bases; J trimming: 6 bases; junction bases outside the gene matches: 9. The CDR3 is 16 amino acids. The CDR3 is CASSSPSGRPGNEQFF. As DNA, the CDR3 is TGTGCCAGCAGTTCTCCTAGCGGGAGACCAGGCAATGAGCAGTTCTTC.

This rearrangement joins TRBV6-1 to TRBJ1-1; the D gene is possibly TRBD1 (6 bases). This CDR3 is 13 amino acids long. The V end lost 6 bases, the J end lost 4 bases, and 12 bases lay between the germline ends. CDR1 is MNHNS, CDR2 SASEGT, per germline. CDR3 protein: CASRTTGPTEAFF. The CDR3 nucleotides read TGTGCCAGCAGGACCACAGGGCCCACTGAAGCTTTCTTT.

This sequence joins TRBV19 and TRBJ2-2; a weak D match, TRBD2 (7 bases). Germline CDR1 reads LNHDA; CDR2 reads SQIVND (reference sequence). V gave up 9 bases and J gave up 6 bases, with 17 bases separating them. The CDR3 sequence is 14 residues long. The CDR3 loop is CASKGDSGPGELFF. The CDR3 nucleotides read TGTGCCAGCAAGGGGGATAGCGGGCCCGGGGAGCTGTTTTTT.

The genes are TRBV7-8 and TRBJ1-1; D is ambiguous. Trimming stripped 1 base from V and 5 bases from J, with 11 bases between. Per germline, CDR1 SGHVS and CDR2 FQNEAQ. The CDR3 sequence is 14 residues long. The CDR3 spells CASSLGAGGTEAFF. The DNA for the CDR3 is TGTGCCAGCAGCTTAGGAGCAGGAGGAACTGAAGCTTTCTTT.

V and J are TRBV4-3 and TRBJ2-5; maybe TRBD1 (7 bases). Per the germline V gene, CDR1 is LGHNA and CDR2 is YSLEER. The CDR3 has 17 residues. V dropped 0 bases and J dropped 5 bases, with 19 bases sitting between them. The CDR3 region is CASSQEPSPGGYETQYF. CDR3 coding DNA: TGCGCCAGCAGCCAAGAACCTTCACCAGGGGGGTACGAGACCCAGTACTTC.

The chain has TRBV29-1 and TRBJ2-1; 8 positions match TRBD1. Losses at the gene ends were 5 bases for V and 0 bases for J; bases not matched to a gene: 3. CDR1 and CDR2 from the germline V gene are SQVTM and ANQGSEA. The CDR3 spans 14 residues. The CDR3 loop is CSVKTGVSYNEQFF. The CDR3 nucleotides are TGCAGCGTTAAGACAGGGGTCTCCTACAATGAGCAGTTCTTC.

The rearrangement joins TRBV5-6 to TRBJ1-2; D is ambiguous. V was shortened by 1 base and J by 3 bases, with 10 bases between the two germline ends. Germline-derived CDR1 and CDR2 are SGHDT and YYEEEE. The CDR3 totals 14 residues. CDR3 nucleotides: TGTGCCAGCAGCTTGTTGGAGGCCCACTATGGCTACACCTTC. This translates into CASSLLEAHYGYTF.

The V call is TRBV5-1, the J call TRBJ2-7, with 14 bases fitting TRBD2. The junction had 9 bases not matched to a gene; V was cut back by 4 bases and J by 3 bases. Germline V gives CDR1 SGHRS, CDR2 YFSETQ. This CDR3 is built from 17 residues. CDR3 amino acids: CASSTGTSGRISYEQYF. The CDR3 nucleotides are TGCGCCAGCAGCACCGGGACTAGCGGGAGAATTAGCTACGAGCAGTACTTC. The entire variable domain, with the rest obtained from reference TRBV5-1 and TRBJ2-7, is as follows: KAGVTQTPRYLIKTRGQQVTLSCSPISGHRSVSWYQQTPGQGLQFLFEYFSETQRNKGNFPGRFSGRQFSNSRSEMNVSTLELGDSALYLCASSTGTSGRISYEQYFGPGTRLTVT.

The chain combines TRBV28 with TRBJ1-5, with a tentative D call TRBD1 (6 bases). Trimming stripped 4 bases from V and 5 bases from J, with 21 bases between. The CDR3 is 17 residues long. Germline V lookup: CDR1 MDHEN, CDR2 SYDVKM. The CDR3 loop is CASSSGLRGNRDQPQHF. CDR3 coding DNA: TGTGCCAGCAGTTCCGGCCTTAGGGGGAATAGGGATCAGCCCCAGCATTTT.

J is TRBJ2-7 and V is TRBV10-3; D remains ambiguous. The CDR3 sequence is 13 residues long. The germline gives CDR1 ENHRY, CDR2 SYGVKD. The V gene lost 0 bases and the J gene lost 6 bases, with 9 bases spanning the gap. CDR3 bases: TGTGCCATCAGTGAGTCGTTGAGGTTCGAGCAGTACTTC. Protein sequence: CAISESLRFEQYF.

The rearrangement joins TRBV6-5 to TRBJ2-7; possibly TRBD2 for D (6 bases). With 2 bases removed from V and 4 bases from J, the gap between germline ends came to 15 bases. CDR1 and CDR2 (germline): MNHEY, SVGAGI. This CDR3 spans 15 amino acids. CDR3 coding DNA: TGTGCCAGCAGTTACAGTAGCGGTCCAATATACGAGCAGTACTTC. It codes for CASSYSSGPIYEQYF.

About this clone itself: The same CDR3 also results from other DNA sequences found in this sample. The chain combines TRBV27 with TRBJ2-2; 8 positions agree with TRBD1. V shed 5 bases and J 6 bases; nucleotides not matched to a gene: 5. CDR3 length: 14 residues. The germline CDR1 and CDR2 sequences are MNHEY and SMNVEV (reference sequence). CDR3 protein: CASSLGQGPGELFF. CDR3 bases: TGTGCCAGCAGTCTAGGACAGGGCCCCGGGGAGCTGTTTTTT.

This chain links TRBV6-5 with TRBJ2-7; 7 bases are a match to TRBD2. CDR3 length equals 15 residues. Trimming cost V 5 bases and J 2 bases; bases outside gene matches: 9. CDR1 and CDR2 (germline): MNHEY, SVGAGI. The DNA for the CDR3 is TGTGCCAGCAGTCGCGATGGGGGGGAGCCCTACGAGCAGTACTTC. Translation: CASSRDGGEPYEQYF.

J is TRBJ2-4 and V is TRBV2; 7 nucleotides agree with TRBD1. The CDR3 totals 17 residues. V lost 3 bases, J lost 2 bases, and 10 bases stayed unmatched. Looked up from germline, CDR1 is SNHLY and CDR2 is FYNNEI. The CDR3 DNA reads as TGTGCCAGCAGTGAGATAGGACAGGTGCTGACCAAAAACATTCAGTACTTC. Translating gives CASSEIGQVLTKNIQYF.

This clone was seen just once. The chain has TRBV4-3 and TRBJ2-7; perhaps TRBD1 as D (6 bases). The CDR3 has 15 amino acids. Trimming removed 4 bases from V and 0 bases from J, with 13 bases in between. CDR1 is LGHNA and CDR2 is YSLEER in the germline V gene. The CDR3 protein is CASSPQGINSYEQYF. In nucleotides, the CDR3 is TGCGCCAGCAGCCCTCAGGGGATTAACTCCTACGAGCAGTACTTC.

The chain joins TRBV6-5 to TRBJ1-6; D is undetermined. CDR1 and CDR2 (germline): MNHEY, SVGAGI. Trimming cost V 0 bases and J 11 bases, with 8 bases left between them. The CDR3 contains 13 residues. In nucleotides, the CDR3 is TGTGCCAGCAGTTACTCCCAAGACACACCCCTCCACTTT. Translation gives CASSYSQDTPLHF.

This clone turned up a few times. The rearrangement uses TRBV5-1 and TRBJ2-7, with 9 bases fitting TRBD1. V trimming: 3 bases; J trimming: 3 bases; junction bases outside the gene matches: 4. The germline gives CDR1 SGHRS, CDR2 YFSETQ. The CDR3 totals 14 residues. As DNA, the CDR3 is TGCGCCAGCAGCTCCGGGACAGGGCGCTACGAGCAGTACTTC. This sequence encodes CASSSGTGRYEQYF.

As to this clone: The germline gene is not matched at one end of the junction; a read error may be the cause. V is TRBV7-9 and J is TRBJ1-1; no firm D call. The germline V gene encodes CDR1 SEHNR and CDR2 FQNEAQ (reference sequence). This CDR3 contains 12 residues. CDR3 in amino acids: CSSQVKNAEAFF. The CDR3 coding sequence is TGTTCCAGCCAGGTCAAGAATGCTGAAGCTTTCTTT.